A single sample gave rise to the 30 T cell receptor beta chains below, sequenced in a study of control samples from healthy donors and cancer patients. TCRdb's copy holds only in-frame clones and misses some; the assay was immunoSEQ multiplex PCR. The data show approximately 60,000 clones, roughly nine tenths seen once. Specimen: PBMCs. The receptors shown here come from a woman between 50 and 59 years old with colorectal cancer.

The chain combines TRBV7-8 with TRBJ2-7; D gene ambiguous. CDR1 is SGHVS, CDR2 FQNEAQ, per germline. Trimming pared 3 bases from V and 2 bases from J, leaving 5 bases between. The CDR3 covers 12 residues. The CDR3 DNA follows: TGTGCCAGCAGCTTGGGGACCTACGAGCAGTACTTC. Residues: CASSLGTYEQYF.

There are a few counts of this clone. This chain connects TRBV7-9 to TRBJ1-2, with D maybe TRBD1 (6 bases). This CDR3 spans 13 amino acids. V lost 11 bases, J lost 3 bases, and 16 bases lay in between. CDR1 is SEHNR, CDR2 FQNEAQ, per germline (reference sequence). This chain's CDR3 is CASIRGTDYGYTF. The DNA for the CDR3 is TGTGCCTCAATCAGGGGTACCGACTATGGCTACACCTTC.

This clone was recorded once. This chain joins TRBV25-1 and TRBJ1-2; 9 nucleotides align to TRBD1. The CDR3 runs 18 residues. Trimming cost V 4 bases and J 4 bases; bases outside gene matches: 16. Looked up from germline, CDR1 is MGHDK and CDR2 is SYGVNS. CDR3 DNA sequence: TGTGCCAGCAGTGGCTGGGACAGGGAAATCTCAGTTGGCTATGGCTACACCTTC. This gives the protein CASSGWDREISVGYGYTF.

V gene TRBV19 combines with J gene TRBJ1-5; 10 bases agree with TRBD1. This CDR3 comprises 14 residues. Germline V gene lookup returns CDR1 LNHDA and CDR2 SQIVND (reference sequence). With V trimmed by 9 bases and J by 6 bases, 8 bases remained unmatched. The CDR3 sequence: CASAGTGDGQPQHF. The CDR3 DNA sequence: TGTGCCAGCGCCGGGACAGGGGATGGTCAGCCCCAGCATTTT.

This chain links TRBV5-1 with TRBJ1-1, with no clear D. Trimming pared 0 bases from V and 0 bases from J, leaving 6 bases between. The CDR3 is 14 residues long. In germline, CDR1 is SGHRS, CDR2 YFSETQ. CDR3 loop: CASSLGAMNTEAFF. The CDR3 DNA sequence: TGCGCCAGCAGCTTGGGGGCCATGAACACTGAAGCTTTCTTT.

This clone was counted once. The chain recombines TRBV29-1 with TRBJ1-2, with 8 bases identical to TRBD1. Germline V gene lookup returns CDR1 SQVTM and CDR2 ANQGSEA. V lost 7 bases to trimming and J lost 7 bases; unmatched junction nucleotides: 11. The CDR3 sequence is 13 residues long. CDR3 sequence (DNA): TGCAGCGCTACCGGACAGGGAGATAGTGGCTACACCTTC. Translating gives CSATGQGDSGYTF.

The J gene is TRBJ1-1, the V gene TRBV7-8; 7 nucleotides agree with TRBD1. V was pared by 5 bases and J by 0 bases, with 21 bases of the junction left unmatched. The CDR3 sequence is 20 residues long. From germline, CDR1 is SGHVS and CDR2 FQNEAQ. The CDR3 DNA sequence: TGTGCCAGCAGCAAAAGGGACTTTGGCCGACAGGGACAAATGAACACTGAAGCTTTCTTT. Its translation is CASSKRDFGRQGQMNTEAFF.

This clone was observed once. The rearrangement joins TRBV2 to TRBJ1-6, with 7 bases fitting TRBD1. Germline loops: CDR1 SNHLY, CDR2 FYNNEI. CDR3 length: 13 amino acids. The V gene end was trimmed by 6 bases and the J gene end by 10 bases; junction bases not matched to a gene: 6. The CDR3 DNA reads as TGTGCCAGCAGGAAAACAGGGGACTCACCCCTCCACTTT. This gives the protein CASRKTGDSPLHF.

This chain links TRBV28 with TRBJ2-2; 11 bases fit TRBD1. With 3 bases clipped from V and 0 bases from J, the junction kept 3 bases outside the gene matches. Per the germline V gene, CDR1 is MDHEN and CDR2 is SYDVKM. The CDR3 loop spans 17 amino acids. CDR3 sequence: CASSFSGQGANTGELFF. The DNA of the CDR3 is TGTGCCAGCAGTTTTTCGGGACAGGGGGCGAACACCGGGGAGCTGTTTTTT.

V gene TRBV5-1 combines with J gene TRBJ2-5, with 10 bases identical to TRBD1. The junction had 6 bases not matched to a gene; V was cut back by 3 bases and J by 4 bases. Per the germline V gene, CDR1 is SGHRS and CDR2 is YFSETQ. This CDR3 region has 15 residues. CDR3 sequence reads: CASSYGRDRGETQYF. DNA of the CDR3: TGCGCCAGCAGCTACGGCCGGGACAGGGGAGAGACCCAGTACTTC.

This clone has only one observation. This chain joins TRBV29-1 and TRBJ2-7, with 8 bases fitting TRBD2. V was pared by 6 bases and J by 1 base, with 11 bases of the junction left unmatched. Germline assignment: CDR1 SQVTM and CDR2 ANQGSEA. The CDR3 is 15 amino acids. The CDR3 loop reads CSVEGWGGRSYEQYF. In nucleotides, the CDR3 is TGCAGCGTAGAGGGGTGGGGCGGGAGGTCCTACGAGCAGTACTTC.

This chain joins TRBV29-1 and TRBJ1-1; D is unclear. The length of the CDR3 is 13 residues. Germline lookup yields CDR1 SQVTM and CDR2 ANQGSEA. DNA of the CDR3: TGCACCGGGGTCACCCAGGCCCAGGCTGAAGCTTTCTTT. The encoded protein is CTGVTQAQAEAFF.

V is TRBV27 and J is TRBJ2-5; TRBD1 is a possible D gene (6 bases). CDR1 is MNHEY and CDR2 is SMNVEV in the germline V gene (reference sequence). The CDR3 is made up of 15 amino acids. Trimming cost V 6 bases and J 5 bases, with 19 bases left between them. This CDR3 reads CASRPNRDIAETQYF. CDR3 nucleotide sequence: TGTGCCAGCAGACCAAACCGGGACATAGCTGAGACCCAGTACTTC.

The chain recombines TRBV9 with TRBJ1-2; weak D call: TRBD1 (5 bases). The CDR3 runs to 14 residues. The ends were cut back, 0 bases at V and 4 bases at J, with 10 bases in the middle. Germline assignment: CDR1 SGDLS and CDR2 YYNGEE. In nucleotides, the CDR3 is TGTGCCAGCAGCGTAGAATTCCAGGGCTATGGCTACACCTTC. Its translation: CASSVEFQGYGYTF. Full variable domain (outside the CDR3, taken from reference TRBV9 and TRBJ1-2): DSGVTQTPKHLITATGQRVTLRCSPRSGDLSVYWYQQSLDQGLQFLIQYYNGEERAKGNILERFSAQQFPDLHSELNLSSLELGDSALYFCASSVEFQGYGYTFGSGTRLTVV.

V and J are TRBV3-1 (or the pseudogene TRBV3-2) and TRBJ1-1; D is unresolved. The CDR3 is 12 amino acids. CDR1 and CDR2 from the germline V gene are LGHDT and YNNKEL (reference sequence). Trimming pared 1 base from V and 7 bases from J, leaving 7 bases between. The CDR3 coding sequence is TGTGCCAGCAGCCAAGTTGGGATTGAAGCTTTCTTT. It is translated as CASSQVGIEAFF.

The J gene is TRBJ2-7, the V gene TRBV2; D is unclear. Germline loops: CDR1 SNHLY, CDR2 FYNNEI. Deletions cut 6 bases from V and 6 bases from J, with 6 bases between. The CDR3 spans 10 residues. Here the CDR3 DNA reads TGTGCCAGCAGCACCCTCGAGCAGTACTTC. Protein product: CASSTLEQYF.

The gene calls are TRBV7-6 and TRBJ1-3, with D tentatively TRBD1 (5 bases). V lost 5 bases, J lost 2 bases, and 13 bases lay in between. The CDR3 has 15 residues. Germline-derived CDR1 and CDR2 are SGHVS and FNYEAQ. The CDR3 sequence: CASSNRGGTGNTIYF. In nucleotides, the CDR3 is TGTGCCAGCAGCAATCGCGGGGGGACTGGAAACACCATATATTTT.

The chain is built from TRBV10-3 and TRBJ2-7; TRBD1 agrees at 9 bases. CDR3 length: 12 residues. V dropped 8 bases and J dropped 7; count of bases not matched to a gene: 6. Germline V gives CDR1 ENHRY, CDR2 SYGVKD. In DNA, the CDR3 is TGTGCCATCCGAGGGACAGGGCTTGAGCAGTACTTC. Residues: CAIRGTGLEQYF.

The chain couples TRBV30 to TRBJ1-5, with D unclear. Germline V gene data show CDR1 as GTSNPN and CDR2 as SVGIG (reference sequence). V was cut by 1 base and J by 0 bases, with 7 bases left in between. CDR3 length equals 14 residues. The CDR3 spells CAWSATVSNQPQHF. The CDR3 nucleotides read TGTGCCTGGAGTGCTACAGTTAGCAATCAGCCCCAGCATTTT.

This rearrangement joins TRBV6-5 to TRBJ1-4, with 10 bases lining up with TRBD1. The CDR3 contains 15 residues. The trim removed 7 bases at V and 8 bases at J, leaving 10 bases unmatched. Germline assignment: CDR1 MNHEY and CDR2 SVGAGI. CDR3 DNA sequence: TGTGCCAGCACCAAAGGTGGGACAGGGGAAGAAAAACTGTTTTTT. Translating gives CASTKGGTGEEKLFF.

The V call is TRBV18, the J call TRBJ1-1; 7 positions agree with TRBD1. Losses at the gene ends were 3 bases for V and 7 bases for J; bases not matched to a gene: 8. There are 14 residues in the CDR3. From germline, CDR1 is KGHSH and CDR2 LQKENI. CDR3 protein: CASSPSQGSGEAFF. The CDR3, as DNA: TGTGCCAGCTCACCTTCACAGGGGTCTGGTGAAGCTTTCTTT.

The chain employs TRBV5-1 and TRBJ2-3; the D gene is possibly TRBD1 (6 bases). The CDR3 loop spans 15 amino acids. The ends were cut back, 0 bases at V and 6 bases at J, with 14 bases in the middle. The germline CDR1 and CDR2 sequences are SGHRS and YFSETQ. The CDR3 DNA reads as TGCGCCAGCAGCTTGGCGGTAGGGGGAACGGATACGCAGTATTTT. Its translation: CASSLAVGGTDTQYF.

The chain has TRBV18 and TRBJ1-4; D not resolved. The CDR3 has 16 residues. CDR1 is KGHSH and CDR2 is LQKENI in the germline V gene. Between the trimmed V and J ends, which lost 3 bases and 8 bases, there was a span of 19 bases. In nucleotides, the CDR3 is TGTGCCAGCTCACCCAGCGCCGCCGGACGCGGAGAAAAACTGTTTTTT. Translated, it gives CASSPSAAGRGEKLFF.

In this sample, this clone turned up once. This chain connects TRBV7-9 to TRBJ2-7; possibly TRBD2 for D (6 bases). The V gene lost 4 bases and the J gene lost 3 bases, with 13 bases spanning the gap. This CDR3 region has 14 residues. CDR1 SEHNR and CDR2 FQNEAQ come from the germline V gene (reference sequence). In DNA, the CDR3 is TGTGCCAGCAGCTCGGCATTCGGGGGCTACGAGCAGTACTTC. It translates to CASSSAFGGYEQYF. Complete variable domain (other parts from reference TRBV7-9 and TRBJ2-7): DTGVSQNPRHKITKRGQNVTFRCDPISEHNRLYWYRQTLGQGPEFLTYFQNEAQLEKSRLLSDRFSAERPKGSFSTLEIQRTEQGDSAMYLCASSSAFGGYEQYFGPGTRLTVT.

V usage is TRBV6-6 and J usage is TRBJ1-3, with a tentative D call TRBD1 (5 bases). Trimming removed 6 bases at V and 8 bases at J, with 20 bases between. Germline assignment: CDR1 MNHNY and CDR2 SVGAGI (reference sequence). This CDR3 has 15 residues. The CDR3 protein is CASRTGYRDGYTIYF. The CDR3 nucleotides read TGTGCCAGCAGAACGGGTTACCGGGACGGATACACCATATATTTT.

The gene calls are TRBV11-2 and TRBJ1-2; a possible D gene is TRBD1 (6 bases). The CDR3 is made up of 14 amino acids. In germline, CDR1 is SGHAT, CDR2 FQNNGV. The V gene lost 4 bases and the J gene lost 4 bases, with 13 bases spanning the gap. This CDR3 is CASSSGQTLYGYTF. The CDR3 DNA reads TGTGCCAGCAGCTCGGGACAAACTCTCTATGGCTACACCTTC.

The CDR3 nucleotides read TGTGCCAGCAGTTCCCCGGCGGACAGGGGATACAATGAGCAGTTCTTC. Protein product: CASSSPADRGYNEQFF. This sequence joins TRBV28 and TRBJ2-1, with 9 bases fitting TRBD1. Germline assignment: CDR1 MDHEN and CDR2 SYDVKM. The J segment lost 4 bases and the V segment lost 4 bases, leaving 8 bases of the junction unmatched. The CDR3 sequence is 16 residues long.

The gene calls are TRBV28 and TRBJ1-2; 8 positions match TRBD1. CDR3 length: 14 residues. Germline trimming cut 7 bases from V and 3 bases from J; bases unmatched to any gene: 7. Per the germline V gene, CDR1 is MDHEN and CDR2 is SYDVKM. The CDR3 sequence: CASTPTTGDYGYTF. DNA for the CDR3: TGTGCCAGCACCCCTACGACAGGGGACTATGGCTACACCTTC.

The CDR3 loop reads CSVETGPRNNEQFF. As DNA, the CDR3 is TGCAGCGTTGAAACTGGACCGCGGAACAATGAGCAGTTCTTC. The chain combines TRBV29-1 with TRBJ2-1; no clear D gene. CDR1 is SQVTM and CDR2 is ANQGSEA in the germline V gene. The CDR3 is made up of 14 amino acids. The ends were cut back, 2 bases at V and 5 bases at J, with 13 bases in the middle.

The rearrangement links TRBV3-1 (or the pseudogene TRBV3-2) to TRBJ1-5, with D maybe TRBD1 (6 bases). CDR1 and CDR2 (germline): LGHDT, YNNKEL (reference sequence). The CDR3 extends over 19 amino acids. Trimming removed 0 bases at V and 3 bases at J, with 21 bases between. The CDR3: CASSQDLPGAWGDNQPQHF. The CDR3 DNA reads TGTGCCAGCAGCCAAGATCTTCCGGGGGCCTGGGGTGACAATCAGCCCCAGCATTTT.